This note documents a single TCR beta chain sequence. Its antigen is unknown. No much larger clonotype is one base removed from it; base qualities were not supplied. This entry is derived from a study of shared clonotypes between healthy human individuals (dated by TCRdb to 2019 to 2021). Context from the whole study: The cohort comprised two women and a few men aged 18 to 49 years. For each donor, CD4 naive and CD4 memory were each run on three plates, CD8 naive on two plates, and CD8 memory on one plate. The study deeply sequenced blood TCR repertoires of about five healthy adults to estimate repertoire size and the extent of clonotype sharing between individuals. Libraries were prepared and TCR repertoires were sequenced by different laboratories using diverse techniques, in order to increase sequencing depth and limit assay-specific biases. Leukapheresis yielded between about 0.94 and 8.9 billion PBMCs per donor. Results and caveats for the whole study, not just this receptor: Pairwise subsampling led to the expectation that sequencing depth would affect the degree of clonotype sharing among donors. Rarefaction of sorted-subset datasets indicated incomplete sequencing despite the large sequencing depth. The genetic and exposure-history diversity represented was limited by the small number of donors. Estimated clonotype richness was generally larger for naive than for memory subsets. Sampling was limited to blood, and TCR repertoires in tissue likely differ from TCR repertoires in blood. Across four donors, approximately 5% of naive CD4, around 3.3% of naive CD8, approximately 2.5% of memory CD4, and approximately 0.4% of memory CD8 clonotypes were shared. Clonotypes shared by all four sorted-subset donors showed higher generation probabilities than non-shared clonotypes.

The CDR3 runs 16 amino acids, cysteine and phenylalanine included. Just CDR3 DNA is preserved here, 48 bases in frame from base 1. Relative to germline, V is missing 2 bases and J is missing 1 base, with 6 bases of the junction outside any gene match. CDR1 and CDR2, looked up from the germline V gene, are SGHTA and FQGNSA. Using the deep immunoSEQ assay, TCR CDR3 regions were amplified from genomic DNA by multiplex PCR. For each cell subset, the extracted genomic DNA was distributed evenly across all wells of several immunoSEQ 96-well plates, and each plate served as one replicate. For sorted subsets, each replicate PCR was loaded with about 0.2 ug genomic DNA, equivalent to approximately 27,000 T cell genomes. Purified libraries were measured with a Qubit 3.0 fluorometer, size-checked on a Bioanalyzer 2100, and measured again with the KAPA Library Quantification kit. Every immunoSEQ 96-well plate was sequenced on a separate single-read 150-cycle Illumina NextSeq 550 flow cell. The published analysis was carried out like this. Because only junctional sequences without quality scores were contained in the immunoSEQ output, filtering matching that applied to full-length reads could not be performed. Sequences were annotated with PyIR, a Python wrapper for IgBLAST v1.9, using IMGT germline references to assign V/J genes and CDR3. Reads were filtered out if the reads had weak V/J assignments (E-value above 1e-6), no CDR3, stop codons, out-of-frame junctions, or ambiguous translated residues. V3J clonotypes were defined as sequences sharing an identical inferred V gene, J gene, and CDR3 amino acid sequence. The percentage overlap between two repertoires was calculated by dividing the number of shared unique clonotypes by the size of the smaller repertoire. Repertoire richness was assessed with RTK rarefaction, the Chao1 estimator, and Recon v2.1 estimates of unobserved clonotypes. Generation probabilities were computed with OLGA for all TCRbeta clonotypes obtained by the gDNA method from several donors. The table comes from immuneACCESS by way of TCRdb, which keeps in-frame sequences with V and J called. Part of the clones is missing from these tables; in studies checked, under half for an unresolved V gene and the rest for unknown reasons. The V and J calls and clone size were taken over from that table, and D and trimming were inferred from the DNA. Within this sample are a few million clones, with about 92% of them counted one time only. Together, the top ten hold 0.11% to 0.15% of the sample.

Donors were healthy HIV-negative adults with no recently reported acute infections or vaccinations. Every donor was a Caucasian adult residing in Nashville, Tennessee, USA. CD4+ T cells were enriched by magnetic negative selection; naive cells were then positively selected on CD45RA, and the negative fraction formed the memory subset. After blood collection by leukapheresis, PBMCs were isolated using Ficoll-Histopaque density gradient centrifugation and then cryopreserved in the vapor phase of liquid nitrogen. Purity and quantity of every magnetically sorted T cell population were checked by analytical flow cytometry. Genomic DNA was isolated from every sorted fraction and measured by UV absorbance on a Nanodrop 2000c.

The specimen sequenced was naive CD4+ T cells sorted from blood. The cell subset or site label for this specimen denotes: CD45RA+ positively selected. The clonotype was recovered from a man between 18 and 29 years old in good health. In this chain, TRBV7-2 is recombined with TRBJ2-5; 8 of the junction bases match TRBD2. For the CDR3, the sequence is CASSLNALAVQETQYF. The nucleotide sequence reads as follows: TGTGCCAGCAGCTTAAATGCACTAGCGGTCCAAGAGACCCAGTACTTC. When the CDR3 is completed using the reference TRBV7-2 and TRBJ2-5 genes on either side, the full variable domain is GAGVSQSPSNKVTEKGKDVELRCDPISGHTALYWYRQSLGQGLEFLIYFQGNSAPDKSGLPSDRFSAERTGGSVSTLTIQRTQQEDSAVYLCASSLNALAVQETQYFGPGTRLLVL.